This T cell receptor (beta chain) appears in the sequencing data of a study of patients and donors after allogeneic stem cell transplantation. CDR3 size: 15 residues. Trimming took 5 bases from V and 0 from J, leaving 11 bases between them. Germline V gives CDR1 SGHAT, CDR2 FQNNGV. There are a few counts of this clonotype. From the RT-PCR reads, TCRdb called clonotypes with MiXCR, one entry per CDR3 protein. Of hundreds of thousands of distinct CDR3 sequences in the sample, roughly an eighth were seen once. The receptor was derived from a human donor who was either an allogeneic HSCT recipient or a stem cell or donor lymphocyte infusion donor (not recorded which). It is not recorded whose cells these are; they may come from a transplant donor. The sequencing input was blood, either unsorted or a sorted T cell fraction (not recorded which). This chain joins TRBV11-2 and TRBJ2-4, with D unclear. The CDR3 reads CASSLDGAAKNIQYF. CDR3 sequence (DNA): TGTGCCAGCAGCCTCGATGGCGCAGCCAAAAACATTCAGTACTTC.